These T cell receptor beta chains were read from a single sample in a study of shared clonotypes between healthy human individuals. Using immunoSEQ multiplex PCR, the repertoire was profiled, and TCRdb retains in-frame clones only, with some absent. This table holds hundreds of thousands of clones, roughly 98% found once. Sequenced input: naive CD8+ T cells sorted from blood. Every receptor here comes from a man aged 30 to 39 in good health. Both conserved end residues are part of each CDR3. D genes are given only for firm matches. Rows give clone size only sometimes, using once, few, many, or a class for an expanded clone.

cdr3_length	v_call	d_call	j_call	clone_size	cdr3_nt	cdr3_aa
15	TRBV11-2	.	TRBJ1-5	.	TGTGCCAGCAGCTTGGGGGCACCTAGCGATCAGCCCCAGCATTTT	CASSLGAPSDQPQHF
15	TRBV7-3	TRBD2	TRBJ2-1	.	TGTGCCAGCAGCTCGGGGACTAGCGGTTACAATGAGCAGTTCTTC	CASSSGTSGYNEQFF
18	TRBV5-4	TRBD2	TRBJ2-7	once	TGTGCCAGCAGCACCGGACTAGCGGGACTCGGGGGCTCCTACGAGCAGTACTTC	CASSTGLAGLGGSYEQYF
14	TRBV5-1	.	TRBJ1-4	.	TGCGCCAGCAGCCCGGGGACAAGTAATGAAAAACTGTTTTTT	CASSPGTSNEKLFF
16	TRBV5-4	TRBD1	TRBJ2-3	.	TGTGCCAGCACAATTCCCGGGACAGGGATCACAGATACGCAGTATTTT	CASTIPGTGITDTQYF
16	TRBV11-2	TRBD1	TRBJ2-5	.	TGTGCCAGCAGCTCCCTTGGACAGGCCCCCCAAGAGACCCAGTACTTC	CASSSLGQAPQETQYF
15	TRBV30	.	TRBJ2-1	.	TGTGCCTGGAGTGTTGATGGCGGTTCCTACAATGAGCAGTTCTTC	CAWSVDGGSYNEQFF
14	TRBV28	TRBD2	TRBJ2-1	.	TGTGCCGGTCGTCAGCGGGAGTCCTACAATGAGCAGTTCTTC	CAGRQRESYNEQFF
14	TRBV2	TRBD1	TRBJ2-1	.	TGTGCCACTCACCGGGACAGGGGGTACAATGAGCAGTTCTTC	CATHRDRGYNEQFF
14	TRBV29-1	.	TRBJ2-3	.	TGCAGCGGCGGACGGGACACTTCCACAGATACGCAGTATTTT	CSGGRDTSTDTQYF
15	TRBV18	TRBD1	TRBJ2-1	once	TGTGCCAGCTCACCACCGGGCAGGGGGTTAGATGAGCAGTTCTTC	CASSPPGRGLDEQFF
17	TRBV7-9	.	TRBJ1-1	.	TGTGCCAGCAGCTTACCACTAGTCGGTCTTATGAACACTGAAGCTTTCTTT	CASSLPLVGLMNTEAFF
14	TRBV30	TRBD1	TRBJ2-1	.	TGTGCCTGGAGTGCGGACAGGGGGTTGGGTGAGCAGTTCTTC	CAWSADRGLGEQFF
15	TRBV6-1	.	TRBJ2-3	.	TGTGCCAGGGAAGACCAGGGGGGTATTACAGATACGCAGTATTTT	CAREDQGGITDTQYF
14	TRBV9	TRBD2	TRBJ2-7	.	TGTGCCAGCAGCGTAGTCCCGGCGGGGGACGAGCAGTACTTC	CASSVVPAGDEQYF
12	TRBV10-3	.	TRBJ2-1	.	TGTGCCATCAGTGACGCCGGGAATGAGCAGTTCTTC	CAISDAGNEQFF
11	TRBV7-9	.	TRBJ2-4	.	TGTGCCAGCAGCTTAGGGGACATTCAGTACTTC	CASSLGDIQYF
15	TRBV12-5	.	TRBJ1-2	.	TGTGCTAGTGGTTTCGACAGGCCCGAACGATATGGCTACACCTTC	CASGFDRPERYGYTF
14	TRBV5-1	.	TRBJ2-5	.	TGCGCCAGCAGCTTGGAAGGAGGGGTCGAGACCCAGTACTTC	CASSLEGGVETQYF
16	TRBV6-1	.	TRBJ1-2	.	TGTGCCAGCAGTGAATGGGGAGAAACGGAGAACTATGGCTACACCTTC	CASSEWGETENYGYTF
14	TRBV2	.	TRBJ2-7	.	TGTGCCAGCAGTGAAACGCTAACCCACTACGAGCAGTACTTC	CASSETLTHYEQYF
15	TRBV27	TRBD1	TRBJ2-2	.	TGTGCCAGCTCCTTAGGGGGCGTGAACACCGGGGAGCTGTTTTTT	CASSLGGVNTGELFF
16	TRBV2	TRBD2	TRBJ2-7	.	TGTGCCAGCAGTGAAGGAGCGGGATTTGTCTCGAACGAGCAGTACTTC	CASSEGAGFVSNEQYF
17	TRBV7-2	TRBD1	TRBJ2-7	.	TGTGCCAGTATAGGGGGGACAGGGGGCGTACGCTCCTACGAGCAGTACTTC	CASIGGTGGVRSYEQYF
12	TRBV5-4	.	TRBJ2-1	.	TGTGCCAGCAGCGGCCTAAACAATGAGCAGTTCTTC	CASSGLNNEQFF
14	TRBV2	.	TRBJ2-1	.	TGTGCCAGCACAGACAGAAAAGCCTACAATGAGCAGTTCTTC	CASTDRKAYNEQFF
14	TRBV7-9	TRBD2	TRBJ2-7	.	TGTGCCAGCAGCTCAAGCGGGAGGGAGGACGAGCAGTACTTC	CASSSSGREDEQYF
13	TRBV27	.	TRBJ1-1	.	TGTGCCAGCAGTACAGCGGGTAGGACTGAAGCTTTCTTT	CASSTAGRTEAFF
14	TRBV29-1	TRBD2	TRBJ2-1	.	TGCAGCGTTGTGGGGACTAGCGGGAGGAATGAGCAGTTCTTC	CSVVGTSGRNEQFF
13	TRBV25-1	.	TRBJ2-5	.	TGTGCCAGCAGTGAGTGGGGGTTGGGGACCCAGTACTTC	CASSEWGLGTQYF
11	TRBV7-2	.	TRBJ2-7	.	TGTGCCAGCAGCCCGGCCTACGAGCAGTACTTC	CASSPAYEQYF